Below, 26 T cell receptor beta chains from the same sample are listed, as sequenced in a study of CD8 T cells in Susac syndrome. Random hexamers were used to reverse transcribe the RNA input (about 0.5 to 1 ug). MiXCR, run by TCRdb on the immunoSEQ multiplex PCR reads, gives a single entry per CDR3 protein. The repertoire consists of roughly 140,000 distinct CDR3 sequences, with 90% to 97% occurring once and the leading ten covering 0.065% to 0.095%. Sample: CD4+ T cells from PBMCs. These receptors were obtained from a human donor with Susac syndrome.

The chain is built from TRBV6-1 and TRBJ2-7, with TRBD2 as a possible D gene (5 bases). Germline loops: CDR1 MNHNS, CDR2 SASEGT. This CDR3 region has 12 residues. Trimming shortened V by 8 bases and J by 3 bases, and 11 bases separated the two germline ends. As DNA, the CDR3 is TGTGCCAGCGAGGGTGAGATCTACGAGCAGTACTTC. It yields the protein CASEGEIYEQYF.

The rearrangement uses TRBV6-2 or TRBV6-3 and TRBJ1-2; 8 bases are shared with TRBD1. V shed 6 bases and J 4 bases; nucleotides not matched to a gene: 1. Germline CDR1 reads MNHEY; CDR2 reads SVGEGT. The CDR3 is 12 residues long. The DNA of the CDR3 is TGTGCCAGCAGAACAGGGGGCTATGGCTACACCTTC. It codes for CASRTGGYGYTF.

Only one count was recorded for this clonotype. This rearrangement joins TRBV25-1 to TRBJ2-7, with 10 bases that match TRBD1. The CDR3 runs 12 residues. Germline-derived CDR1 and CDR2 are MGHDK and SYGVNS. CDR3 region: CASGQGNYEQYF. CDR3 DNA: TGTGCTTCGGGACAGGGGAACTACGAGCAGTACTTC.

This clonotype was observed a single time. The genes are TRBV6-2 or TRBV6-3 and TRBJ1-1, with D possibly TRBD1 on 5 matching bases. The CDR3 is made up of 19 amino acids. CDR1 is MNHEY and CDR2 is SVGEGT in the germline V gene. The V and J ends lost 0 bases and 1 base respectively, with 21 bases between them. The CDR3: CASSYSRTGPAKANTEAFF. The CDR3 nucleotides read TGTGCCAGCAGTTACTCCAGAACAGGTCCTGCAAAAGCGAACACTGAAGCTTTCTTT.

This chain joins TRBV18 and TRBJ1-2; D is uncertain. The CDR3 contains 13 residues. Trimming removed 2 bases at V and 3 bases at J, with 7 bases between. In germline, CDR1 is KGHSH, CDR2 LQKENI. Here the CDR3 reads CASSPGPDYGYTF. CDR3 bases: TGTGCCAGCTCACCAGGACCCGACTATGGCTACACCTTC.

The chain is built from TRBV12-3 or TRBV12-4 and TRBJ1-5; 9 bases map to TRBD1. The CDR3 consists of 13 residues. J gave up 5 bases and V 7 bases, and 3 bases lay outside the gene matches. CDR3 sequence reads: CASTGQGHQPQHF. CDR3 nucleotide sequence: TGTGCCAGCACGGGACAGGGACATCAGCCCCAGCATTTT.

V and J are TRBV12-3 or TRBV12-4 and TRBJ1-2; possibly TRBD1 for D (5 bases). This CDR3 region has 13 residues. The V and J ends lost 4 bases and 2 bases respectively, with 8 bases between them. CDR3 in DNA: TGTGCCAGCAGTTGGGAGGGGAACTATGGCTACACCTTC. Translated, it gives CASSWEGNYGYTF.

The J gene is TRBJ2-7, the V gene TRBV9, with 8 nucleotides matching TRBD1. This CDR3 has 15 residues. Germline CDR1 is SGDLS and CDR2 is YYNGEE. V lost 3 bases to trimming and J lost 2 bases; unmatched junction nucleotides: 7. This CDR3 is CASSAVRDRPYEQYF. The CDR3 DNA follows: TGTGCCAGCAGCGCGGTCCGGGACAGGCCCTACGAGCAGTACTTC.

This chain uses TRBV7-2 with TRBJ2-1; perhaps TRBD2 as D (6 bases). The CDR3 sequence is 14 residues long. CDR1 is SGHTA and CDR2 is FQGNSA in the germline V gene. Trimming pared 1 base from V and 4 bases from J, leaving 8 bases between. The CDR3 loop reads CASSLGREYNEQFF. In nucleotides, the CDR3 is TGTGCCAGCAGCTTAGGGCGGGAATACAATGAGCAGTTCTTC.

CDR3 loop: CASSGGLTFNEQFF. CDR3 coding DNA: TGTGCCAGCAGTGGGGGACTTACCTTTAATGAGCAGTTCTTC. This chain joins TRBV25-1 and TRBJ2-1; TRBD2 might be the D (6 bases). The germline V gene has CDR1 MGHDK and CDR2 SYGVNS. CDR3 length equals 14 residues. V lost 4 bases to trimming and J lost 7 bases, with 14 bases between them.

In this sample, this clonotype turned up once. This chain joins TRBV29-1 and TRBJ1-1; TRBD1 is a possible D gene (5 bases). Germline V CDR1 and CDR2: SQVTM, ANQGSEA. The CDR3 length is 12 residues. V was pared by 5 bases and J by 3 bases, with 10 bases between. The CDR3 spells CSVRRGDTEAFF. CDR3 DNA sequence: TGCAGCGTTCGACGGGGGGACACTGAAGCTTTCTTT.

The V call is TRBV14, the J call TRBJ2-6, with D maybe TRBD2 (5 bases). Germline V lookup: CDR1 SGHDN, CDR2 FVKESK. The CDR3 runs to 15 residues. V lost 4 bases and J lost 1, with 8 bases in between. In DNA form, the CDR3 reads TGTGCCAGCAGCCGGACGGGATCTGGGGCCAACGTCCTGACTTTC. Its protein product is CASSRTGSGANVLTF.

This chain links TRBV29-1 with TRBJ2-1; weak D call: TRBD1 (5 bases). The V gene lost 6 bases and the J gene lost 0 bases, with 12 bases spanning the gap. Germline loops: CDR1 SQVTM, CDR2 ANQGSEA. The CDR3 consists of 14 residues. DNA for the CDR3: TGCAGCGTCCTCCAGGGAAGCTCCTACAATGAGCAGTTCTTC. It yields the protein CSVLQGSSYNEQFF.

This clonotype was counted once. V and J are TRBV19 and TRBJ1-2; a weak D match, TRBD1 (5 bases). The germline V gene has CDR1 LNHDA and CDR2 SQIVND (reference sequence). This CDR3 region has 15 residues. V was pared by 0 bases and J by 4 bases, with 12 bases between. The CDR3 DNA sequence: TGTGCCAGTAGTATAGACTCACACAGGAGCTATGGCTACACCTTC. It encodes CASSIDSHRSYGYTF.

The chain carries TRBV11-2 and TRBJ2-7, with 8 positions matching TRBD2. Germline CDR1 and CDR2: SGHAT and FQNNGV. The CDR3 runs to 14 residues. Trimming at V came to 6 bases and at J to 0 bases, leaving 4 bases not matched to a gene. CDR3 loop: CASRRGAPSYEQYF. The CDR3 DNA reads TGTGCCAGCAGGCGGGGGGCCCCCTCCTACGAGCAGTACTTC.

The chain uses TRBV28 and TRBJ2-5; D unresolved. Germline values: CDR1 MDHEN, CDR2 SYDVKM. V gave up 6 bases and J gave up 1 base, with 15 bases separating them. The CDR3 is 15 amino acids. CDR3: CASRSKHLIQETQYF. The CDR3 bases are TGTGCCAGCAGATCGAAACACCTGATCCAAGAGACCCAGTACTTC.

This clonotype showed up just once. The rearrangement links TRBV5-6 to TRBJ2-5; the match to TRBD2 covers 9 bases. Trimming at V came to 10 bases and at J to 2 bases, leaving 15 bases not matched to a gene. Germline V gene sequence: CDR1 SGHDT, CDR2 YYEEEE. The CDR3 runs to 16 residues. The CDR3 nucleotides read TGTGCCTCCGAAGCGGGGGGACCGTTCGGACAAGAGACCCAGTACTTC. Protein: CASEAGGPFGQETQYF.

Written as DNA, the CDR3 is TGTGCCAGCAGCTTAGGACACCTCCCCACTGAAGCTTTCTTT. Translation gives CASSLGHLPTEAFF. The rearrangement joins TRBV13 to TRBJ1-1; no clear D. In germline, CDR1 is PRHDT, CDR2 FYEKMQ (reference sequence). The CDR3 covers 14 residues. Trimming took 0 bases from V and 4 from J, leaving 9 bases between them.

CDR3 bases: TGCAGTGCTAGAAACCCAGCCCCAGATACGCAGTATTTT. Protein sequence: CSARNPAPDTQYF. The chain uses TRBV20-1 and TRBJ2-3, with D unclear. The CDR3 length is 13 residues. The V end was cut by 2 bases, the J end by 4 bases, with 10 bases between. Germline CDR1 and CDR2: DFQATT and SNEGSKA (reference sequence).

For the CDR3, the DNA is TGTGCCAGCAGCCCTTCGCTGCGGGGACAAGAGACCCAGTACTTC. Translating it yields CASSPSLRGQETQYF. The chain combines TRBV7-9 with TRBJ2-5; maybe TRBD2 (6 bases). V gave up 5 bases and J gave up 2 bases, with 15 bases separating them. Germline V gene lookup returns CDR1 SEHNR and CDR2 FQNEAQ (reference sequence). This CDR3 is built from 15 residues.

This chain uses TRBV6-5 with TRBJ1-1, with D possibly being TRBD1 (5 bases). CDR3 length: 13 amino acids. Germline V gene sequence: CDR1 MNHEY, CDR2 SVGAGI. V lost 2 bases and J lost 10, with 14 bases in between. The CDR3 here is CASSYTVGGAAFF. The CDR3 DNA reads as TGTGCCAGCAGTTACACGGTGGGGGGTGCAGCTTTCTTT.

V gene TRBV10-3 combines with J gene TRBJ2-3, with 7 bases identical to TRBD2. Germline lookup yields CDR1 ENHRY and CDR2 SYGVKD. Trimming cost V 6 bases and J 0 bases; bases outside gene matches: 6. This CDR3 region has 15 residues. The CDR3 DNA follows: TGTGCCATCAGCTCCGGGACTACGAGCACAGATACGCAGTATTTT. It yields the protein CAISSGTTSTDTQYF.

This chain links TRBV29-1 with TRBJ2-2; D is possibly TRBD1 (6 bases). Trimming cost V 5 bases and J 5 bases, with 12 bases left between them. Germline CDR1 and CDR2: SQVTM and ANQGSEA. The CDR3 spans 13 residues. CDR3 bases: TGCAGCGTTACCGCAGGGGTTACCGGGGAGCTGTTTTTT. Protein product: CSVTAGVTGELFF.

The rearrangement links TRBV3-1 to TRBJ1-3; TRBD1 matches 8 bases. Germline V CDR1 and CDR2: LGHDT, YNNKEL (reference sequence). The CDR3 has 15 amino acids. Trimming at V came to 5 bases and at J to 4 bases, leaving 7 bases not matched to a gene. CDR3 amino acids: CASSLGQANGNTIYF. The CDR3 bases are TGTGCCAGCAGCTTGGGACAGGCGAACGGAAACACCATATATTTT.

The rearrangement links TRBV18 to TRBJ2-1, with D hard to call. Germline V lookup: CDR1 KGHSH, CDR2 LQKENI. The CDR3 sequence is 11 residues long. Trimming took 8 bases from V and 8 from J, leaving 10 bases between them. CDR3: CASHNHDEQFF. CDR3 in DNA: TGTGCCAGCCACAACCACGATGAGCAGTTCTTC.

V is TRBV4-2 and J is TRBJ2-7; D may be TRBD1 or TRBD2 (7 bases each). Germline-derived CDR1 and CDR2 are LGHNA and YNFKEQ. V lost 1 base, J lost 1 base, and 11 bases lay in between. This CDR3 has 15 residues. CDR3: CASSQAQGGSYEQYF. CDR3 sequence (DNA): TGTGCCAGCAGCCAAGCCCAGGGGGGGTCCTACGAGCAGTACTTC.